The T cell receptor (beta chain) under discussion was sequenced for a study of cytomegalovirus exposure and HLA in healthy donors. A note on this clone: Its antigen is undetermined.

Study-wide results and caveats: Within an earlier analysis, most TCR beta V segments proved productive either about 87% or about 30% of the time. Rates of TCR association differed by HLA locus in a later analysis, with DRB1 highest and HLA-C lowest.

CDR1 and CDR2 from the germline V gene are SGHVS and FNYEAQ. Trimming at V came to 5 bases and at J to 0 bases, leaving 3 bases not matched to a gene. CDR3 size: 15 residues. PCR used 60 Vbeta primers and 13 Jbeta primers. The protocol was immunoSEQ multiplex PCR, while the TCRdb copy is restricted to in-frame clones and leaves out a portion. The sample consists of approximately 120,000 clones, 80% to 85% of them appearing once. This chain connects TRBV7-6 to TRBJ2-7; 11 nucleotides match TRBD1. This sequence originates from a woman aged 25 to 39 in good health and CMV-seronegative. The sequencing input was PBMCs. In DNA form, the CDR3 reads TGTGCCAGCAGCCCTGGACAGGGGGCCTCCTACGAGCAGTACTTC. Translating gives CASSPGQGASYEQYF. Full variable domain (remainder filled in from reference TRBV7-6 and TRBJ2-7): GAGVSQSPRYKVTKRGQDVALRCDPISGHVSLYWYRQALGQGPEFLTYFNYEAQQDKSGLPNDRFSAERPEGSISTLTIQRTEQRDSAMYRCASSPGQGASYEQYFGPGTRLTVT.